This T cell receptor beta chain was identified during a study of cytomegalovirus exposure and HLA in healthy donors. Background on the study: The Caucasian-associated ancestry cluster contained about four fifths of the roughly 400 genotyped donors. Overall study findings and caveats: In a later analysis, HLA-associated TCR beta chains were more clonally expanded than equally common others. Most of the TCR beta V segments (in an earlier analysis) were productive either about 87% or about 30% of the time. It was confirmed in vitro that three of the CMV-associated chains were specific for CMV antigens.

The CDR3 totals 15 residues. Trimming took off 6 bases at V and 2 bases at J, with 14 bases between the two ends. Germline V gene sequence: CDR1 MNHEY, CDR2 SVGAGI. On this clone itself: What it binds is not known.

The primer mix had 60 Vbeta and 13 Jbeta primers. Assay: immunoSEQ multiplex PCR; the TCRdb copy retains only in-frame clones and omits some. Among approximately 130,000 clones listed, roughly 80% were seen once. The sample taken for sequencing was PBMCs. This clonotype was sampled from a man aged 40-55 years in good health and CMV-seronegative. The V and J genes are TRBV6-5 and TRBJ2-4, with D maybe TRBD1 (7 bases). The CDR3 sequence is CASRSGGMSKNIQYF. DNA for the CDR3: TGTGCCAGCAGATCAGGGGGGATGTCCAAAAACATTCAGTACTTC.